Below, 19 T cell receptor beta chains from the same sample are listed, as sequenced in a study of OX40 agonist ivuxolimab in advanced cancers. The table came from immunoSEQ multiplex PCR; TCRdb's copy has only in-frame clones and leaves some out. The sample records about 98,000 clones, 90% to 95% being singletons. The sequenced sample was CD4+ or CD8+ T cells sorted from blood, obtained in a trial of the OX40 agonist ivuxolimab. These receptors came from an adult with an advanced solid tumor such as melanoma, head and neck, liver or kidney cancer.

The V and J genes are TRBV30 and TRBJ2-3; D is unclear. Germline V gives CDR1 GTSNPN, CDR2 SVGIG (reference sequence). V was cut by 2 bases and J by 3 bases, with 6 bases left in between. The CDR3 runs to 12 residues. The CDR3 DNA is TGTGCCTGGAGTATCTGGACAGATACGCAGTATTTT. It translates to CAWSIWTDTQYF.

The V call is TRBV7-3, the J call TRBJ2-1; 9 nucleotides line up with TRBD2. Trimming took 4 bases from V and 3 from J; bases not matched to a gene: 4. The CDR3 totals 15 residues. CDR1 and CDR2 from the germline V gene are SGHTA and FQGTGA. The CDR3 here is CASSSSGGYYNEQFF. In DNA, the CDR3 is TGTGCCAGCAGCTCGAGCGGGGGGTACTACAATGAGCAGTTCTTC.

The chain combines TRBV25-1 with TRBJ1-1; 9 positions agree with TRBD1. CDR1 and CDR2 from the germline V gene are MGHDK and SYGVNS. The CDR3 is 13 amino acids. J was trimmed by 4 bases and V by 7 bases; bases with no gene match: 4. The CDR3 loop is CASTLTGGTEAFF. Here the CDR3 DNA reads TGTGCCAGCACTTTGACAGGGGGCACTGAAGCTTTCTTT.

This clone was detected once. This chain connects TRBV5-1 to TRBJ1-1, with D maybe TRBD1 (5 bases). This CDR3 spans 18 amino acids. CDR1 and CDR2 from the germline V gene are SGHRS and YFSETQ. V gave up 0 bases and J gave up 0 bases, with 18 bases separating them. The CDR3 here is CASSLGRGLAFMNTEAFF. CDR3 nucleotides: TGCGCCAGCAGCTTGGGTCGGGGACTGGCATTCATGAACACTGAAGCTTTCTTT.

The chain has TRBV12-1 and TRBJ1-4. TRBV12-1 is described as a pseudogene. This CDR3 has 12 residues. In DNA form, the CDR3 reads TGTGCCAGGGGGGAGGGTTGTCTAAAACTGTTTTTT. Translating gives CARGEGCLKLFF.

The chain is built from TRBV28 and TRBJ2-1; 9 nucleotides line up with TRBD2. The germline V gene has CDR1 MDHEN and CDR2 SYDVKM. V dropped 5 bases and J dropped 6; count of bases not matched to a gene: 11. The CDR3 is 16 amino acids. The chain's CDR3 is CASSLGGRARVNEQFF. As DNA, the CDR3 is TGTGCCAGCAGTCTTGGCGGGAGGGCCAGGGTCAATGAGCAGTTCTTC.

The chain has TRBV12-5 and TRBJ2-3, with TRBD2 identical over 14 bases. The CDR3 loop spans 17 amino acids. Germline values: CDR1 LGHNT, CDR2 FRNRAP. With V trimmed by 3 bases and J by 6 bases, 8 bases remained unmatched. The CDR3 bases are TGTGCTAGTGGTTTAACCCCGACTAGCGGGGGGGTGGATACGCAGTATTTT. It translates to CASGLTPTSGGVDTQYF.

This clone was counted once. The genes are TRBV6-6 and TRBJ2-5; D is undetermined. The V and J ends lost 10 bases and 6 bases respectively, with 12 bases between them. Per germline, CDR1 MNHNY and CDR2 SVGAGI (reference sequence). The length of the CDR3 is 11 residues. The CDR3 coding sequence is TGTGCCACCGTCACAGAAAAGACCCAGTACTTC. Protein: CATVTEKTQYF.

This chain uses TRBV5-1 with TRBJ2-7; D gene ambiguous. The CDR3 is 14 residues long. Germline-derived CDR1 and CDR2 are SGHRS and YFSETQ. Trimming took 0 bases from V and 2 from J, leaving 9 bases between them. The CDR3 nucleotides are TGCGCCAGCAGCTTGGGGCAGCATCCCTACGAGCAGTACTTC. It yields the protein CASSLGQHPYEQYF.

The gene calls are TRBV5-1 and TRBJ2-5, with D possibly TRBD2 on 5 matching bases. From germline, CDR1 is SGHRS and CDR2 YFSETQ. The V end was cut by 4 bases, the J end by 2 bases, with 18 bases between. The CDR3 is made up of 16 amino acids. The CDR3 sequence: CASSPSGTPGQETQYF. CDR3 nucleotides: TGCGCCAGCAGCCCCAGCGGCACTCCGGGGCAAGAGACCCAGTACTTC.

The CDR3 loop is CASRTGPGNTIYF. The CDR3 DNA sequence: TGTGCCAGCCGAACAGGCCCTGGAAACACCATATATTTT. The chain carries TRBV6-5 and TRBJ1-3, with D maybe TRBD1 (5 bases). CDR3 size: 13 residues. Germline assignment: CDR1 MNHEY and CDR2 SVGAGI. The V end was cut by 8 bases, the J end by 2 bases, with 10 bases between.

This rearrangement joins TRBV6-4 to TRBJ2-1; tentatively, D is TRBD2 (6 bases). CDR3 length: 15 amino acids. Germline loops: CDR1 MRHNA, CDR2 SNTAGT. Trimming stripped 6 bases from V and 8 bases from J, with 20 bases between. The CDR3 loop is CASSHATSAQHEQFF. The CDR3 coding sequence is TGTGCCAGCAGCCACGCGACTAGTGCCCAACATGAGCAGTTCTTC.

This chain connects TRBV30 to TRBJ1-1; D may be TRBD1 (5 bases). The CDR3 has 13 amino acids. V lost 2 bases and J 10 bases, leaving 17 bases between the germline ends. CDR1 and CDR2 from the germline V gene are GTSNPN and SVGIG (reference sequence). In nucleotides, the CDR3 is TGTGCCTGGAGTCTCCAGATTTCGGGGGGAGCTTTCTTT. Its translation is CAWSLQISGGAFF.

The chain has TRBV6-1 and TRBJ2-3; 7 bases match TRBD2. V gave up 0 bases and J gave up 2 bases; unmatched junction bases: 5. The CDR3 has 16 amino acids. CDR1 and CDR2 (germline): MNHNS, SASEGT. The CDR3 loop reads CASSEARGTDTDTQYF. CDR3 nucleotides: TGTGCCAGCAGTGAAGCGCGGGGGACTGACACAGATACGCAGTATTTT.

The rearrangement uses TRBV9 and TRBJ2-1, with TRBD2 matching 11 bases. J lost 6 bases, V lost 0 bases, and 8 bases had no gene match. CDR3 length: 17 residues. Germline CDR1 is SGDLS and CDR2 is YYNGEE. For the CDR3, the DNA is TGTGCCAGCAGCGTAGACCCGACTAGCGGGGCGATCAATGAGCAGTTCTTC. Translated: CASSVDPTSGAINEQFF. Complete variable domain (other parts from reference TRBV9 and TRBJ2-1): DSGVTQTPKHLITATGQRVTLRCSPRSGDLSVYWYQQSLDQGLQFLIQYYNGEERAKGNILERFSAQQFPDLHSELNLSSLELGDSALYFCASSVDPTSGAINEQFFGPGTRLTVL.

V and J are TRBV5-1 and TRBJ2-4; TRBD1 matches 10 bases. The CDR3 consists of 16 residues. J lost 7 bases, V lost 3 bases, and 10 bases had no gene match. Germline CDR1 reads SGHRS; CDR2 reads YFSETQ. The CDR3 DNA reads as TGCGCCAGCAGCTCAACCTGGACAGGGGGTCCGAACATTCAGTACTTC. Translated, it gives CASSSTWTGGPNIQYF.

The chain couples TRBV6-6 to TRBJ2-3, with D uncertain. CDR1 is MNHNY and CDR2 is SVGAGI in the germline V gene (reference sequence). The V end lost 6 bases, the J end lost 0 bases, and 4 bases lay between the germline ends. This CDR3 region has 12 residues. CDR3 bases: TGTGCCAGCAGCCCGAGCACAGATACGCAGTATTTT. Amino acid sequence: CASSPSTDTQYF.

In nucleotides, the CDR3 is TGTGCCTGGAGTGTAGGCGGGGGGGCGTACGAGCAGTACTTC. Encoded protein: CAWSVGGGAYEQYF. This chain uses TRBV30 with TRBJ2-7; 9 bases agree with TRBD2. V dropped 0 bases and J dropped 4; count of bases not matched to a gene: 4. The CDR3 length is 14 residues. In germline, CDR1 is GTSNPN, CDR2 SVGIG (reference sequence).

The V and J genes are TRBV6-6 and TRBJ1-1, with D tentatively TRBD1 (5 bases). Germline V gene lookup returns CDR1 MNHNY and CDR2 SVGAGI (reference sequence). Trimming took off 4 bases at V and 3 bases at J, with 12 bases between the two ends. The CDR3 consists of 14 residues. This CDR3 reads CASSSPVGHTEAFF. The CDR3, as DNA: TGTGCCAGCAGTTCTCCTGTGGGACACACTGAAGCTTTCTTT.